Following are 22 T cell receptor beta chains from one sample sequenced in a study of blood T cell repertoires in COVID-19. Sequenced by immunoSEQ multiplex PCR; TCRdb stores in-frame clones only, minus some. This sample has roughly 160,000 clones; over 70% occur once, and the top ten carry around 6%. The sample consisted of PBMCs or T cells enriched from blood (not recorded which). The origin of the receptors is a woman aged 40 to 50 with acute COVID-19.

A few counts support this clone. The chain joins TRBV3-1 (or the pseudogene TRBV3-2) to TRBJ1-6; TRBD1 matches at 7 bases. Unmatched junction bases numbered 4, after V lost 2 bases and J lost 0 bases. The CDR3 consists of 17 residues. The germline gives CDR1 LGHDT, CDR2 YNNKEL (reference sequence). CDR3 residues: CASSQSTGFSYNSPLHF. CDR3 coding DNA: TGTGCCAGCAGCCAATCGACAGGGTTCTCCTATAATTCACCCCTCCACTTT.

This clone was recorded once. The rearrangement links TRBV30 to TRBJ1-5; 7 nucleotides match TRBD1. The germline CDR1 and CDR2 sequences are GTSNPN and SVGIG (reference sequence). CDR3 length equals 16 residues. V dropped 3 bases and J dropped 2; count of bases not matched to a gene: 10. This CDR3 reads CAWRGKGQEGNQPQHF. DNA for the CDR3: TGTGCCTGGAGGGGCAAAGGACAGGAGGGCAATCAGCCCCAGCATTTT.

This sequence joins TRBV10-3 and TRBJ1-6; unclear D gene. CDR3 length: 13 residues. The V end was cut by 10 bases, the J end by 8 bases, with 15 bases between. Germline V gene sequence: CDR1 ENHRY, CDR2 SYGVKD. The DNA for the CDR3 is TGTGCCAGGAGGGTAGGCTTGGATTCACCCCTCCACTTT. This sequence encodes CARRVGLDSPLHF.

The chain employs TRBV18 and TRBJ2-5; 9 bases align to TRBD2. The CDR3 totals 15 residues. V shed 1 base and J 5 bases; nucleotides not matched to a gene: 5. Germline V gives CDR1 KGHSH, CDR2 LQKENI. The CDR3 DNA follows: TGTGCCAGCTCACCACTAGCGGGAGCTTCTGAGACCCAGTACTTC. This encodes CASSPLAGASETQYF.

This clone was seen only a few times. The chain joins TRBV5-6 to TRBJ2-2; weak D call: TRBD2 (5 bases). The germline V gene has CDR1 SGHDT and CDR2 YYEEEE. This CDR3 is 16 amino acids long. V shed 2 bases and J shed 6 bases, with 17 bases lying between them. Here the CDR3 DNA reads TGTGCCAGCAGCTTAGCCGGCGGGCCACGGGCCGGGGAGCTGTTTTTT. Translation: CASSLAGGPRAGELFF.

This chain links TRBV7-3 with TRBJ1-2; D gene unclear. Germline-derived CDR1 and CDR2 are SGHTA and FQGTGA. CDR3 length: 14 amino acids. V gave up 5 bases and J gave up 5 bases, with 15 bases separating them. The CDR3, as DNA: TGTGCCAGCAGCCCTGGCTCAGGCCCTTATGGCTACACCTTC. Amino acid sequence: CASSPGSGPYGYTF.

V gene TRBV15 combines with J gene TRBJ2-7, with D uncertain. With 0 bases removed from V and 6 bases from J, the gap between germline ends came to 15 bases. CDR3 length equals 15 residues. Per germline, CDR1 LNHNV and CDR2 YYDKDF (reference sequence). The CDR3, as DNA: TGTGCCACCAGCAGAGATCCCACTAATTCCCCCGAGCAGTACTTC. It is translated as CATSRDPTNSPEQYF.

This chain uses TRBV6-1 with TRBJ2-7, with 8 bases matching TRBD1. The V gene's germline CDR1 is MNHNS and CDR2 SASEGT. The CDR3 loop spans 15 amino acids. The trim removed 3 bases at V and 2 bases at J, leaving 6 bases unmatched. The CDR3 spells CASSEATDRAYEQYF. In DNA, the CDR3 is TGTGCCAGCAGTGAGGCTACGGACAGGGCCTACGAGCAGTACTTC.

This clone came up a few times. The rearrangement uses TRBV27 and TRBJ1-6; 9 bases line up with TRBD1. V lost 3 bases, J lost 9 bases, and 3 bases stayed unmatched. This CDR3 contains 14 residues. Germline CDR1 is MNHEY and CDR2 is SMNVEV (reference sequence). CDR3 in DNA: TGTGCCAGCAGTTTCCGGGACAGGGTTTCACCCCTCCACTTT. It encodes CASSFRDRVSPLHF.

The genes are TRBV7-6 and TRBJ2-5, with D tentatively TRBD1 (5 bases). Germline V CDR1 and CDR2: SGHVS, FNYEAQ. The CDR3 spans 12 residues. Trimming took 5 bases from V and 5 from J, leaving 9 bases between them. The CDR3 DNA reads as TGTGCCAGCAGCGGGGCGACGGAGACCCAGTACTTC. Its protein is CASSGATETQYF.

The chain is built from TRBV20-1 and TRBJ2-1; TRBD2 might be the D (5 bases). Trimming took off 7 bases at V and 6 bases at J, with 10 bases between the two ends. CDR1 DFQATT and CDR2 SNEGSKA come from the germline V gene (reference sequence). The CDR3 contains 11 residues. Here the CDR3 reads CSVGLVNEQFF. The CDR3 DNA sequence: TGCAGTGTCGGACTCGTCAATGAGCAGTTCTTC.

The chain links TRBV15 to TRBJ1-1; 8 positions agree with TRBD1. The CDR3 consists of 17 residues. Trimming took 0 bases from V and 1 from J; bases not matched to a gene: 7. Germline V CDR1 and CDR2: LNHNV, YYDKDF (reference sequence). Here the CDR3 DNA reads TGTGCCACCAGCAGAGATTCCAGGGGGCGGGGGAACACTGAAGCTTTCTTT. Translation: CATSRDSRGRGNTEAFF.

The chain couples TRBV6-6 to TRBJ2-5, with 8 bases aligning to TRBD1. The V segment lost 8 bases and the J segment 5 bases; nucleotides outside the gene matches: 10. There are 14 residues in the CDR3. The germline CDR1 and CDR2 sequences are MNHNY and SVGAGI (reference sequence). The DNA of the CDR3 is TGTGCCAGCCGATTCCAGGGGGCATTGGAGACCCAGTACTTC. Protein sequence: CASRFQGALETQYF.

This rearrangement joins TRBV6-6 to TRBJ2-1, with 9 bases fitting TRBD2. V shed 6 bases and J 3 bases; nucleotides not matched to a gene: 9. Germline values: CDR1 MNHNY, CDR2 SVGAGI (reference sequence). The CDR3 runs 16 residues. The CDR3 nucleotides are TGTGCCAGCAGCTCGACTAGCGGTATTCTCTACAATGAGCAGTTCTTC. It codes for CASSSTSGILYNEQFF.

V and J are TRBV29-1 and TRBJ2-3; unclear D gene. V was pared by 4 bases and J by 7 bases, with 15 bases between. Germline values: CDR1 SQVTM, CDR2 ANQGSEA. This CDR3 is built from 13 residues. CDR3 sequence: CSVVGSSSNTQYF. The CDR3 DNA is TGCAGCGTTGTCGGGTCTTCGTCTAATACGCAGTATTTT.

The V gene is TRBV19, the J gene TRBJ1-5, with D hard to call. The CDR3 has 13 amino acids. Germline CDR1 is LNHDA and CDR2 is SQIVND (reference sequence). Trimming cost V 5 bases and J 7 bases, with 12 bases left between them. CDR3: CASSPGREQPQHF. For the CDR3, the DNA is TGTGCCAGTAGTCCAGGACGGGAACAGCCCCAGCATTTT.

V and J are TRBV7-9 and TRBJ1-2, with D unclear. The length of the CDR3 is 15 residues. Looked up from germline, CDR1 is SEHNR and CDR2 is FQNEAQ (reference sequence). V was shortened by 1 base and J by 4 bases, with 13 bases between the two germline ends. CDR3 sequence reads: CASSLDSPEIYGYTF. CDR3 bases: TGTGCCAGCAGCTTAGATTCTCCAGAAATCTATGGCTACACCTTC.

The rearrangement uses TRBV27 and TRBJ2-1; D not resolved. Trimming shortened V by 5 bases and J by 4 bases, and 6 bases separated the two germline ends. Germline V gene lookup returns CDR1 MNHEY and CDR2 SMNVEV (reference sequence). This CDR3 contains 12 residues. The CDR3 nucleotides read TGTGCCAGCAGTCCCAGGTACAATGAGCAGTTCTTC. It translates to CASSPRYNEQFF.

The rearrangement joins TRBV5-4 to TRBJ2-1; no definite D call. CDR3 length: 11 residues. V was trimmed by 4 bases and J by 6 bases, leaving 5 bases between them. CDR1 is SGHNT and CDR2 is YYREEE in the germline V gene (reference sequence). The chain's CDR3 is CASSTVNEQFF. CDR3 nucleotide sequence: TGTGCCAGCAGCACGGTCAATGAGCAGTTCTTC. The complete variable domain, with remaining parts taken from reference TRBV5-4 and TRBJ2-1, reads ETGVTQSPTHLIKTRGQQVTLRCSSQSGHNTVSWYQQALGQGPQFIFQYYREEENGRGNFPPRFSGLQFPNYSSELNVNALELDDSALYLCASSTVNEQFFGPGTRLTVL.

This clone was picked up one time. The chain links TRBV12-5 to TRBJ1-1, with a possible D match to TRBD1 (5 bases). Germline CDR1 is LGHNT and CDR2 is FRNRAP. The V end lost 2 bases, the J end lost 3 bases, and 13 bases lay between the germline ends. The CDR3 loop spans 15 amino acids. The CDR3, as DNA: TGTGCTAGTGGTTTGCACCTTCGGGGGGACACTGAAGCTTTCTTT. Its translation: CASGLHLRGDTEAFF.

This rearrangement joins TRBV9 to TRBJ2-1, with unresolved D. Trimming removed 2 bases at V and 4 bases at J, with 7 bases between. CDR1 and CDR2 from the germline V gene are SGDLS and YYNGEE. CDR3 length equals 13 residues. This CDR3 is CASSVDSYNEQFF. Written as DNA, the CDR3 is TGTGCCAGCAGCGTCGACTCGTACAATGAGCAGTTCTTC.

The CDR3 reads CAIRSGALGMYEQYF. CDR3 nucleotides: TGTGCCATCAGGAGCGGAGCGCTGGGGATGTACGAGCAGTACTTC. The chain uses TRBV10-3 and TRBJ2-7; possible D gene TRBD2, 5 bases. CDR3 size: 15 residues. Germline assignment: CDR1 ENHRY and CDR2 SYGVKD. V lost 6 bases to trimming and J lost 4 bases, with 19 bases between them.